This TCR beta chain comes out of a study of cytomegalovirus exposure and HLA in healthy donors. Findings and limits, study-wide: Among TCR beta chains, those listed as cytomegalovirus-associated numbered some 170. Specificity for CMV antigens was confirmed in vitro for a few of the CMV-associated chains.

Germline values: CDR1 SGDLS, CDR2 YYNGEE. V dropped 3 bases and J dropped 0 bases, with 17 bases sitting between them. This CDR3 spans 17 amino acids. The data were produced by immunoSEQ multiplex PCR, yet TCRdb's version contains in-frame clones alone and is incomplete. The data show tens of thousands of clones, more than 75% seen once. As for this clone: Its antigen is currently unknown.

The donors were in the approximately 120-subject validation cohort; that cohort was separate from the approximately 670-subject first cohort. The sample consisted of PBMCs. The V call is TRBV9, the J call TRBJ2-3; no definite D call. The receptor was isolated from a man aged 18 to 30 in good health and CMV-seronegative. The CDR3 DNA reads as TGTGCCAGCAGCGCGACAAATTGGGCAGCTAGCACAGATACGCAGTATTTT. Translation gives CASSATNWAASTDTQYF. The full variable domain, rest sourced from reference TRBV9 and TRBJ2-3, is DSGVTQTPKHLITATGQRVTLRCSPRSGDLSVYWYQQSLDQGLQFLIQYYNGEERAKGNILERFSAQQFPDLHSELNLSSLELGDSALYFCASSATNWAASTDTQYFGPGTRLTVL.